This T cell receptor (beta chain) comes out of a study of T-cell reconstitution after alpha-beta-depleted transplantation in children. CDR3 size: 17 residues. The V end lost 7 bases, the J end lost 0 bases, and 22 bases lay between the germline ends. Germline lookup yields CDR1 SQVTM and CDR2 ANQGSEA. On this clonotype itself: No antigen is known for it.

Using unique molecular identifiers, the investigators prepared the TCRbeta library. From the PCR reads, TCRdb called clonotypes with MiXCR, one entry per CDR3 protein. Here the sample spans roughly 670,000 distinct CDR3 sequences, under 15% being singletons. General study points: Recipient T cells and thymic progenitors that survived gave rise to the high TCRbeta diversity observed at day 60 in some patients. Newly produced T cells mostly provided counts and TCRbeta diversity after one year, as hyperexpanded clones declined. Several hundred graft clones that had expanded were reportedly the source of alpha-beta T cells about two months after transplant.

Source: PBMCs, taken before TCRalphabeta/CD19-depleted stem cell transplant. This receptor was taken from a girl aged 2 to 9 with congenital amegakaryocytic thrombocytopenia, due to receive a stem cell transplant. This sequence joins TRBV29-1 and TRBJ2-1; D perhaps matches TRBD2 (9 bases). This CDR3 is CSGQGLAGPSSYNEQFF. CDR3 in DNA: TGCAGCGGACAGGGGCTAGCGGGGCCCAGCTCCTACAATGAGCAGTTCTTC.